This T cell receptor beta chain is from a study of T cells in tuberculosis. Study-level points and caveats: Smaller distances to GMM-specific TCRs suggested their expansion in active tuberculosis.

The assay was immunoSEQ multiplex PCR, and TCRdb's table has in-frame clones only and misses some. The repertoire holds around 29,000 clones, with 90% to 95% as singletons. On this clone: Its antigen is not identified.

This CDR3 is 11 amino acids long. The V gene's germline CDR1 is MDHEN and CDR2 SYDVKM. V gave up 6 bases and J gave up 6 bases, with 9 bases separating them. The sequenced material came from PBMCs. The chain uses TRBV28 and TRBJ2-7; D gene ambiguous. The receptor was derived from a donor aged 5 to 30 with latent tuberculosis or without tuberculosis infection. CDR3 loop: CASRIRGEQYF. The CDR3 bases are TGTGCCAGCAGAATACGCGGCGAGCAGTACTTC.